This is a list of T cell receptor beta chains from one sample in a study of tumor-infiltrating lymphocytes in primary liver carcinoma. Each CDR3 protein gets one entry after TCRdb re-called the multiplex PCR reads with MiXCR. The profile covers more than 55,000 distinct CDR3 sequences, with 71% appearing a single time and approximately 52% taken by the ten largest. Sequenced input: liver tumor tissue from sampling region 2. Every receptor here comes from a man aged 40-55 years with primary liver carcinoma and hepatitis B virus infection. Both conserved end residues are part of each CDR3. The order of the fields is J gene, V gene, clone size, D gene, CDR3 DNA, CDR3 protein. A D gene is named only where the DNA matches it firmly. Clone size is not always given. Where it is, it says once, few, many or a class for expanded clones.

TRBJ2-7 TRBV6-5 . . TGTGCCAGCGGGTACCAGGGGGGTTACGAGCAGTACTTC CASGYQGGYEQYF
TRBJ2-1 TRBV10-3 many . TGTGCCATCAGTGAGTCGGCCGGGACGGGGCCTAATGAGCAGTTCTTC CAISESAGTGPNEQFF
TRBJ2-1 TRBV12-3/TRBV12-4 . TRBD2 TGTGCCAGCAATTTATCAAGACTAGCGGGAAGTATTTACAATGAGCAGTTCTTC CASNLSRLAGSIYNEQFF
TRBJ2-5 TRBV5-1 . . TGCGCCAGCGGCTGGTTAGAGACTCAGTACTTC CASGWLETQYF
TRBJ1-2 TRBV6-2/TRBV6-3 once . TGTGTCAGCAGTTACCCCGGAGTGGGCTCCGGAGGTGGCTACACCTTC CVSSYPGVGSGGGYTF
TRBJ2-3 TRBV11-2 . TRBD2 TGTGCCAGCAGCCGATCGCCGAGACTAGCGGGAGAGAGGACAGATATGCGGTATTTT CASSRSPRLAGERTDMRYF
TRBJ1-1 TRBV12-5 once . TGTGCTAGCTGTTTGGGTCAGGGCCGAGTTTTCTTT CASCLGQGRVFF
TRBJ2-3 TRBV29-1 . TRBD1 TGCAGCGTTTCAGGGACAGGGGCGTCAGATGCGCGGTATTTT CSVSGTGASDARYF
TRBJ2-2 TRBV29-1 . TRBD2 TGCAGCGTTGGGACTAGCCCGGCGAACATCGGGGAGTTGTTTTTT CSVGTSPANIGELFF
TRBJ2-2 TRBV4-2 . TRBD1 TGCGCCATCAGCACAGGGGGTTACACCGGGGAGCTGTTTTTT CAISTGGYTGELFF
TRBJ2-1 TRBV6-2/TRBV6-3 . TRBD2 TGTGCCAGCTTCTCTTGGACTAGCGGGAACAGTGAGCAGTTCTTC CASFSWTSGNSEQFF
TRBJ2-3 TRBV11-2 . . TGTGCCAGCAGCTTACACAGCCGCTCAGATACGCAGTATTTT CASSLHSRSDTQYF
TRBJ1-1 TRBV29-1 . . TGCAGCATTGGATCCGGGTGGGGTATGAACACTGAAGCTTCCTTT CSIGSGWGMNTEASF
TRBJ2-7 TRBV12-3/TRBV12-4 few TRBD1 TGTGCCAACAGTTTGCTAGGGGGCCGAGGTAGAGAGCAGTACTTC CANSLLGGRGREQYF
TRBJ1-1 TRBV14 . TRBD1 TGTGCCAGCAGCCAAGAATCTCGGGACAGGTCGGAAGCTTTCTTT CASSQESRDRSEAFF
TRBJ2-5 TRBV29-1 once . TGCACCGTTGAAGTCCCCCAACAAGAGAGCCAGTACTTC CTVEVPQQESQYF
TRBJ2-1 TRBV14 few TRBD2 TGTGCCAGCAGTGCTGTAGCGGGATGGGTAAACAATGAGCAGTTATTC CASSAVAGWVNNEQLF
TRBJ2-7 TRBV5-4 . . TGTGCCAGCAGTTCGGAAGAGAGGGTATACGAGCAGTACTTC CASSSEERVYEQYF